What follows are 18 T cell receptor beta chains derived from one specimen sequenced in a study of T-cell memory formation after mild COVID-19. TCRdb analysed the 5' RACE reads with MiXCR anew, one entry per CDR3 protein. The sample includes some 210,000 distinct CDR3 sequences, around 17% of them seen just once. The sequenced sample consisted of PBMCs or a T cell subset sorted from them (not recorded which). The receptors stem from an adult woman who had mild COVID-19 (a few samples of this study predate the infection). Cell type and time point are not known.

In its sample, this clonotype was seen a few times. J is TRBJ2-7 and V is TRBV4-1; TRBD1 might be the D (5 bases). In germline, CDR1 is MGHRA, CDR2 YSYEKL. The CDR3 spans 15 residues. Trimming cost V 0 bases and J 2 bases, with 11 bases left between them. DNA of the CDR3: TGCGCCAGCAGCCAAGATCAGGGCGGAACCTACGAGCAGTACTTC. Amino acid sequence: CASSQDQGGTYEQYF.

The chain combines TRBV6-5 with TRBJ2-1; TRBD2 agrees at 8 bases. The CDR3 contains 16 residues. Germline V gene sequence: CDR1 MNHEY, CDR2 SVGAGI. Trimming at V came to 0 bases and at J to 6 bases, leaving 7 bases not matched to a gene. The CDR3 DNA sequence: TGTGCCAGCAGTTACTCCGGGACTAGTTCCAGCAATGAGCAGTTCTTC. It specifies CASSYSGTSSSNEQFF.

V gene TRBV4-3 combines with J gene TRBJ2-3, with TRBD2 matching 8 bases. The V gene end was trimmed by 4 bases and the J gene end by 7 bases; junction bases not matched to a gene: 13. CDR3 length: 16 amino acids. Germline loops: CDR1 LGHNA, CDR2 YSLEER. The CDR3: CASSPPGTSISNTQYF. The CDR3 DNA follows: TGCGCCAGCAGCCCGCCCGGGACTAGTATCTCGAATACGCAGTATTTT.

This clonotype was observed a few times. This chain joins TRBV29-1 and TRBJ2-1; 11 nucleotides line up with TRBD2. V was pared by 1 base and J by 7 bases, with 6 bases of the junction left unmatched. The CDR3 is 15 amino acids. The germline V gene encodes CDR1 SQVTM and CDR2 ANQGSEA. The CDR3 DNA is TGCAGCGTTGAAGGGGGGCTAGCGGGAGGTAATGAGCAGTTCTTC. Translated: CSVEGGLAGGNEQFF.

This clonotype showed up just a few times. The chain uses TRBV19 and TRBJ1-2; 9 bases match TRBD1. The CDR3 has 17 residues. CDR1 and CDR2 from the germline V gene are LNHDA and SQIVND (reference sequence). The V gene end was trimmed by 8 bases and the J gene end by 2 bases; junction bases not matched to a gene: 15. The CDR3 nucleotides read TGTGCCAGTCGACCCGTCGGGGGACAGGGCTCGAACTATGGCTACACCTTC. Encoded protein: CASRPVGGQGSNYGYTF.

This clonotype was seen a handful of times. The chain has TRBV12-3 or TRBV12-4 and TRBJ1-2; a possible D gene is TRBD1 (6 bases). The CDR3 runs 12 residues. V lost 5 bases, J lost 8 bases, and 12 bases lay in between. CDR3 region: CASSVTGFGYTF. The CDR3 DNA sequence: TGTGCCAGCAGTGTAACAGGGTTCGGCTACACCTTC.

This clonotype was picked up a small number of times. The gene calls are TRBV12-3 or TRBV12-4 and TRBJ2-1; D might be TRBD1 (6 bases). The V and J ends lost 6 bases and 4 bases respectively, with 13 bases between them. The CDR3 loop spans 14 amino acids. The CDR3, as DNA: TGTGCCAGCAGCAGTGGGACATTTTACAATGAGCAGTTCTTC. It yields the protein CASSSGTFYNEQFF.

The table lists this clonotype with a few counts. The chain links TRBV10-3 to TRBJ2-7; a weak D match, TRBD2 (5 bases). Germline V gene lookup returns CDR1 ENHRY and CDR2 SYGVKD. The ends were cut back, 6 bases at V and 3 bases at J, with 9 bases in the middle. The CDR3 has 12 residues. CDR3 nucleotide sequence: TGTGCCATCAGCCCGGGAAACTACGAGCAGTACTTC. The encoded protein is CAISPGNYEQYF.

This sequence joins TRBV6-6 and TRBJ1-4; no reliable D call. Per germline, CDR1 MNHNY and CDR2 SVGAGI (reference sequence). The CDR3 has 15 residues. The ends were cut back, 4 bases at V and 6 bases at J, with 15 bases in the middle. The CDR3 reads CASSSTASRHEKLFF. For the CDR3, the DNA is TGTGCCAGCAGTTCGACTGCCTCAAGACATGAAAAACTGTTTTTT.

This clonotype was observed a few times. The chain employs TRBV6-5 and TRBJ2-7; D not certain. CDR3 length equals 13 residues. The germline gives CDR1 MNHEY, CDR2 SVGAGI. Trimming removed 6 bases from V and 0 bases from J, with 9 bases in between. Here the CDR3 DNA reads TGTGCCAGCAGAAAGGCCAGCTCCTACGAGCAGTACTTC. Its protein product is CASRKASSYEQYF.

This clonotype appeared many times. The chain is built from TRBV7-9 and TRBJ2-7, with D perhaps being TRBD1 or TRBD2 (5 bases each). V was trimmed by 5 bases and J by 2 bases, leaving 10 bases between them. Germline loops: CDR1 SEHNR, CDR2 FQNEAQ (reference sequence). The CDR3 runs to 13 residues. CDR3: CASSIGTTYEQYF. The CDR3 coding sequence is TGTGCCAGCAGCATCGGGACCACCTACGAGCAGTACTTC.

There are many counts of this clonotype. The CDR3 region has the DNA TGTGCCAGCAGCCAAGGAGGTCTCGGGGGGCACGAGCAGTACTTC. Residues: CASSQGGLGGHEQYF. V is TRBV4-2 and J is TRBJ2-7; possibly TRBD2 for D (7 bases). The length of the CDR3 is 15 residues. Trimming stripped 1 base from V and 5 bases from J, with 15 bases between. Per germline, CDR1 LGHNA and CDR2 YNFKEQ.

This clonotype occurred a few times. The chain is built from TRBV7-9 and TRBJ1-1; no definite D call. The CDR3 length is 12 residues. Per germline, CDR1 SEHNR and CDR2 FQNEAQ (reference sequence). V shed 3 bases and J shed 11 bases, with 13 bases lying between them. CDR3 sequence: CASSFSPEGAFF. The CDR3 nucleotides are TGTGCCAGCAGCTTCTCCCCGGAGGGTGCTTTCTTT.

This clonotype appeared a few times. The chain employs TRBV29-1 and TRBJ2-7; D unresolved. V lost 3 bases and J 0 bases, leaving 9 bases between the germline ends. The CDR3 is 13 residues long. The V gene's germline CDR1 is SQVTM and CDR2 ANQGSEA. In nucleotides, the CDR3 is TGCAGCGTTGAGGCGGAAAGCTCCTACGAGCAGTACTTC. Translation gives CSVEAESSYEQYF.

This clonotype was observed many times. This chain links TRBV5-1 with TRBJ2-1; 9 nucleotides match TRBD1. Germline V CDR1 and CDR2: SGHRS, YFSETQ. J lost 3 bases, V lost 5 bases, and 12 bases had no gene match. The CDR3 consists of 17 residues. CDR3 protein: CASSRGVTGGFYNEQFF. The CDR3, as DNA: TGCGCCAGCAGTAGGGGAGTGACAGGGGGGTTCTACAATGAGCAGTTCTTC.

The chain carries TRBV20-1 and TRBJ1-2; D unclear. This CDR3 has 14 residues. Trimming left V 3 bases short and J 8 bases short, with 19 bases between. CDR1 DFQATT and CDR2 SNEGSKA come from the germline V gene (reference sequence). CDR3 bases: TGCAGTGCTAGTTGGCCGGGCTACACGCGGGGCTACACCTTC. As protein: CSASWPGYTRGYTF.

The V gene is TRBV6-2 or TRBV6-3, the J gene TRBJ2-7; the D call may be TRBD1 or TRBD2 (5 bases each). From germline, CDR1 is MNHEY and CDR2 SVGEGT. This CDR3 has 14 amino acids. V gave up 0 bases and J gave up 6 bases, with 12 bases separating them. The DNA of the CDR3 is TGTGCCAGCAGTTACTCGCTTGGGGGATCCGAGCAGTACTTC. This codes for CASSYSLGGSEQYF.

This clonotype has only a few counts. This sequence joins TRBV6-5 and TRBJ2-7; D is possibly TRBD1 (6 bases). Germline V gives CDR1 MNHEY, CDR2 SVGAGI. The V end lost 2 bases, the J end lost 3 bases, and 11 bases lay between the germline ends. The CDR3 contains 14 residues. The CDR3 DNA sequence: TGTGCCAGCAGTTACGAGAGACAGGACTACGAGCAGTACTTC. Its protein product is CASSYERQDYEQYF.